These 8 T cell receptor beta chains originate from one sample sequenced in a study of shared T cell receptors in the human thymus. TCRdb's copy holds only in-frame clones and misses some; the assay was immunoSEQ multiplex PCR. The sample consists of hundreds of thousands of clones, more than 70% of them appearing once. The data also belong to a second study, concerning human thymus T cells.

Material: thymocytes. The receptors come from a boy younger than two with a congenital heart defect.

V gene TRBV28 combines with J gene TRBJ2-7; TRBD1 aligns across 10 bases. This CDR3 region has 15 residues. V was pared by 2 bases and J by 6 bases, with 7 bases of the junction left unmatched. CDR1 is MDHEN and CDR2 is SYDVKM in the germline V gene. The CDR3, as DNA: TGTGCCAGCAGTTTACCCGGACAGGGGGATTGCGAGCAGTACTTC. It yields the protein CASSLPGQGDCEQYF.

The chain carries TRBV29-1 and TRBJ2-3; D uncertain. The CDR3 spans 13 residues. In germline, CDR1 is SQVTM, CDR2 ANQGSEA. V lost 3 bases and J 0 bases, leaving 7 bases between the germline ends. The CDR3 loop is CSVDERSTDTQYF. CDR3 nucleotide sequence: TGCAGCGTTGACGAGAGGAGCACAGATACGCAGTATTTT.

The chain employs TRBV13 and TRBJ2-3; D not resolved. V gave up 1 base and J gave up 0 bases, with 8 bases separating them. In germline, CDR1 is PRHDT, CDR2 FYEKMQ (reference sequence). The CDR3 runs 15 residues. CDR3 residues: CASSLVRTSTDTQYF. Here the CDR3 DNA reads TGTGCCAGCAGCTTAGTGCGAACTAGCACAGATACGCAGTATTTT. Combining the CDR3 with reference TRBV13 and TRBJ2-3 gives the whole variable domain AAGVIQSPRHLIKEKRETATLKCYPIPRHDTVYWYQQGPGQDPQFLISFYEKMQSDKGSIPDRFSAQQFSDYHSELNMSSLELGDSALYFCASSLVRTSTDTQYFGPGTRLTVL.

The CDR3 bases are TGTGCCAGCAGTGACGTGGGACAGGGGGTTTACGAGCAGTACTTC. Encoded protein: CASSDVGQGVYEQYF. The chain is built from TRBV2 and TRBJ2-7; 11 bases match TRBD1. Trimming removed 3 bases from V and 4 bases from J; junction bases left unmatched: 5. CDR3 length equals 15 residues. Germline loops: CDR1 SNHLY, CDR2 FYNNEI. Filled out from reference TRBV2 and TRBJ2-7, the complete variable domain reads EPEVTQTPSHQVTQMGQEVILRCVPISNHLYFYWYRQILGQKVEFLVSFYNNEISEKSEIFDDQFSVERPDGSNFTLKIRSTKLEDSAMYFCASSDVGQGVYEQYFGPGTRLTVT.

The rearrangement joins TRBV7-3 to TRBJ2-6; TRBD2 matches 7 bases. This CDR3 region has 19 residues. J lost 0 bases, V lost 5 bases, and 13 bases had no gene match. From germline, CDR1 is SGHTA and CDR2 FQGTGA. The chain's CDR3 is CASSPLGRGGPSGANVLTF. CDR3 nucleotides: TGTGCCAGCAGCCCGCTGGGGCGCGGGGGACCCTCTGGGGCCAACGTCCTGACTTTC.

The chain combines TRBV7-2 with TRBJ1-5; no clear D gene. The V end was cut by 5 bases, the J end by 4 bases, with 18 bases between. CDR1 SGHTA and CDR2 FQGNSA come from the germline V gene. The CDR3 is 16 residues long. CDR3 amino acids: CASSKDGTGINQPQHF. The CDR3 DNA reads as TGTGCCAGCAGCAAAGACGGTACGGGGATAAATCAGCCCCAGCATTTT.

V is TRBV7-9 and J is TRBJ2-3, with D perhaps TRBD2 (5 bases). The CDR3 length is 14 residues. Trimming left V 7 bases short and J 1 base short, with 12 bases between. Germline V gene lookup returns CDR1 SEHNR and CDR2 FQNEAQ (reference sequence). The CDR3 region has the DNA TGTGCCAGCAACGGCGAGGGCGGCACAGATACGCAGTATTTT. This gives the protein CASNGEGGTDTQYF.

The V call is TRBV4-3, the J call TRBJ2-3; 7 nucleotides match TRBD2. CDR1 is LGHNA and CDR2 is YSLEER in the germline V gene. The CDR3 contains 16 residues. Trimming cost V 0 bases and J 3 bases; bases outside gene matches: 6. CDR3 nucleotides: TGCGCCAGCAGCCAAGATCGTAGAGCGGGGACAGATACGCAGTATTTT. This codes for CASSQDRRAGTDTQYF.